These 29 T cell receptor beta chains share one sample of origin, sequenced in a study of shared clonotypes between healthy human individuals. Naive-designated CD8 cells lacked CD45RO, were positively enriched for CCR7, and omitted terminally differentiated effector memory CD45RA+ cells. Clones were sequenced by immunoSEQ multiplex PCR, and TCRdb holds only the in-frame ones, with some missing. The table includes 600,000 or so clones, roughly 95% detected once. Sequencing was done on a sample of naive CD8+ T cells sorted from blood. The receptors derive from a woman aged 30 to 39 in good health.

The chain is built from TRBV2 and TRBJ2-1; D is uncertain. CDR3 length equals 15 residues. V dropped 10 bases and J dropped 7 bases, with 23 bases sitting between them. Per germline, CDR1 SNHLY and CDR2 FYNNEI. The DNA for the CDR3 is TGTGCCACCCTGAGAGGACGGCGAGAGTATAATGAGCAGTTCTTC. Protein sequence: CATLRGRREYNEQFF.

This clone occurred once. The chain is built from TRBV7-8 and TRBJ1-2; 7 bases are a match to TRBD1. J was trimmed by 3 bases and V by 4 bases; bases with no gene match: 14. The germline CDR1 and CDR2 sequences are SGHVS and FQNEAQ. The CDR3 runs 17 residues. In nucleotides, the CDR3 is TGTGCCAGCAGCTCATATCTCGGCGGGGGACAGCACTATGGCTACACCTTC. Protein product: CASSSYLGGGQHYGYTF.

This chain joins TRBV6-5 and TRBJ2-7; 12 bases match TRBD2. J lost 3 bases, V lost 6 bases, and 6 bases had no gene match. CDR1 MNHEY and CDR2 SVGAGI come from the germline V gene. This CDR3 comprises 15 residues. The CDR3 DNA reads as TGTGCCAGCAGCCCCCTAGCGGGAGGGGGCTACGAGCAGTACTTC. As protein: CASSPLAGGGYEQYF.

The genes are TRBV29-1 and TRBJ2-7; TRBD2 agrees at 8 bases. Germline V lookup: CDR1 SQVTM, CDR2 ANQGSEA. J gave up 6 bases and V 3 bases, and 10 bases lay outside the gene matches. CDR3 length: 14 residues. CDR3 sequence reads: CSVDPSGSSGEQYF. The CDR3 DNA sequence: TGCAGCGTTGACCCAAGCGGGAGTTCGGGCGAGCAGTACTTC.

The chain couples TRBV28 to TRBJ2-7; D gene ambiguous. This CDR3 is built from 12 residues. In germline, CDR1 is MDHEN, CDR2 SYDVKM. V lost 8 bases and J 7 bases, leaving 15 bases between the germline ends. The CDR3 sequence: CASSLGFLEQYF. The CDR3 DNA follows: TGTGCCAGCTCCCTCGGGTTTTTGGAGCAGTACTTC.

The rearrangement uses TRBV5-6 and TRBJ2-3; D not resolved. This CDR3 contains 14 residues. Germline-derived CDR1 and CDR2 are SGHDT and YYEEEE. V dropped 2 bases and J dropped 5 bases, with 12 bases sitting between them. The CDR3 sequence: CASSFSTDGDTQYF. The CDR3 DNA sequence: TGTGCCAGCAGCTTTTCCACTGATGGAGATACGCAGTATTTT.

The V and J genes are TRBV6-4 and TRBJ2-5, with a possible D match to TRBD2 (5 bases). The V end lost 7 bases, the J end lost 4 bases, and 28 bases lay between the germline ends. The CDR3 is 18 amino acids. Germline loops: CDR1 MRHNA, CDR2 SNTAGT. The CDR3, as DNA: TGTGCCAGCATCCCGCTAGATAGCATCCGGGGTTGGGCAGAGACCCAGTACTTC. Residues: CASIPLDSIRGWAETQYF.

Regarding this clone: The identical CDR3 is also encoded by other nucleotide sequences in the sample. V gene TRBV5-1 combines with J gene TRBJ2-7; D may be TRBD1 or TRBD2 (5 bases each). V was cut by 3 bases and J by 0 bases, with 16 bases left in between. Germline CDR1 is SGHRS and CDR2 is YFSETQ. The CDR3 covers 16 residues. As DNA, the CDR3 is TGCGCCAGCAGCTCGGGGCAGGGCGCTAGCTCCTACGAGCAGTACTTC. It encodes CASSSGQGASSYEQYF.

The CDR3 coding sequence is TGTGCCAGCAGTGAAGGACAGGACGTAACCTACGAGCAGTACTTC. This sequence encodes CASSEGQDVTYEQYF. This chain links TRBV6-1 with TRBJ2-7; D might be TRBD1 (6 bases). Germline V gene data show CDR1 as MNHNS and CDR2 as SASEGT. The CDR3 runs to 15 residues. V lost 1 base to trimming and J lost 2 bases, with 12 bases between them.

A note on this clone: A read error may produce the germline difference seen at one junction end. The rearrangement joins TRBV10-2 to TRBJ2-7; D is possibly TRBD2 (5 bases). The CDR3 totals 12 residues. Germline lookup yields CDR1 WSHSY and CDR2 SAAADI. CDR3 sequence reads: CASCDGTYEQYF. The CDR3 DNA is TGCGCCAGCTGTGACGGGACCTACGAGCAGTACTTC.

The V and J genes are TRBV29-1 and TRBJ2-7; the match to TRBD2 covers 12 bases. Germline V lookup: CDR1 SQVTM, CDR2 ANQGSEA. J lost 6 bases, V lost 6 bases, and 6 bases had no gene match. The CDR3 is made up of 13 amino acids. The CDR3: CSVGTSGFSEQYF. The CDR3 coding sequence is TGCAGCGTGGGGACTAGCGGGTTCTCCGAGCAGTACTTC.

The gene calls are TRBV7-9 and TRBJ2-7, with a tentative D call TRBD1 (6 bases). The CDR3 consists of 18 residues. V was cut by 2 bases and J by 2 bases, with 22 bases left in between. Germline-derived CDR1 and CDR2 are SEHNR and FQNEAQ (reference sequence). The CDR3 DNA reads TGTGCCAGCAGCTTATGGGACACGAAACCTAGGGATCCCTACGAGCAGTACTTC. Translated, it gives CASSLWDTKPRDPYEQYF.

This chain links TRBV27 with TRBJ2-7; the match to TRBD2 covers 7 bases. Germline-derived CDR1 and CDR2 are MNHEY and SMNVEV (reference sequence). The V gene end was trimmed by 5 bases and the J gene end by 4 bases; junction bases not matched to a gene: 8. This CDR3 has 14 residues. In DNA form, the CDR3 reads TGTGCCAGCAGTCCCTCGACTAGCTTGTACGAGCAGTACTTC. Its protein product is CASSPSTSLYEQYF.

V usage is TRBV28 and J usage is TRBJ2-1; D gene ambiguous. Germline CDR1 is MDHEN and CDR2 is SYDVKM. This CDR3 is built from 13 residues. V lost 2 bases to trimming and J lost 7 bases, with 9 bases between them. The CDR3 reads CASSLQVRNEQFF. The CDR3 DNA reads as TGTGCCAGCAGTTTACAGGTTCGAAATGAGCAGTTCTTC.

This sequence joins TRBV27 and TRBJ1-2; D is perhaps TRBD1 (5 bases). Trimming took off 3 bases at V and 8 bases at J, with 16 bases between the two ends. There are 14 residues in the CDR3. CDR1 and CDR2 (germline): MNHEY, SMNVEV (reference sequence). The CDR3 nucleotides read TGTGCCAGCAGTTTCCAGGGAGGGGTCTTAGGCTACACCTTC. Protein product: CASSFQGGVLGYTF.

This chain uses TRBV7-9 with TRBJ2-5; D not resolved. Trimming stripped 3 bases from V and 5 bases from J, with 13 bases between. From germline, CDR1 is SEHNR and CDR2 FQNEAQ (reference sequence). This CDR3 contains 14 residues. CDR3 sequence (DNA): TGTGCCAGCAGCTTCGACGCAAAGAGGGAGACCCAGTACTTC. It translates to CASSFDAKRETQYF.

This clone was recorded once. V and J are TRBV6-1 and TRBJ2-7; D possibly matches TRBD1 or TRBD2 (5 bases each). Deletions cut 1 base from V and 0 bases from J, with 10 bases between. This CDR3 region has 15 residues. Germline CDR1 and CDR2: MNHNS and SASEGT. CDR3 sequence (DNA): TGTGCCAGCAGTGAAGGTTCAGGGAGCTCCTACGAGCAGTACTTC. It is translated as CASSEGSGSSYEQYF.

The chain couples TRBV18 to TRBJ2-1, with D tentatively TRBD2 (6 bases). CDR3 size: 13 residues. V was trimmed by 5 bases and J by 7 bases, leaving 12 bases between them. Germline assignment: CDR1 KGHSH and CDR2 LQKENI. CDR3 protein: CASSEVGGNEQFF. In DNA, the CDR3 is TGTGCCAGCTCAGAGGTTGGAGGGAATGAGCAGTTCTTC.

The rearrangement uses TRBV19 and TRBJ2-7; no clear D. The CDR3 loop spans 16 amino acids. Trimming stripped 5 bases from V and 4 bases from J, with 21 bases between. CDR1 is LNHDA and CDR2 is SQIVND in the germline V gene (reference sequence). CDR3 loop: CASSSLPNQVDYEQYF. The CDR3 bases are TGTGCCAGTAGTTCCCTCCCGAACCAGGTGGATTACGAGCAGTACTTC.

The rearrangement joins TRBV30 to TRBJ2-1; D uncertain. CDR3 size: 11 residues. Deletions cut 2 bases from V and 5 bases from J, with 4 bases between. Germline V gene lookup returns CDR1 GTSNPN and CDR2 SVGIG (reference sequence). CDR3 sequence (DNA): TGTGCCTGGAGTCGGAACAATGAGCAGTTCTTC. This gives the protein CAWSRNNEQFF.

This clone was detected only once. The chain couples TRBV11-1 to TRBJ1-3; 7 bases fit TRBD1. V trimming: 5 bases; J trimming: 1 base; junction bases outside the gene matches: 2. The CDR3 consists of 14 residues. Per the germline V gene, CDR1 is SGHAT and CDR2 is FQDESV (reference sequence). The CDR3 sequence: CASSRQGSGNTIYF. For the CDR3, the DNA is TGTGCCAGCAGCCGACAGGGTTCTGGAAACACCATATATTTT. The full variable domain, rest sourced from reference TRBV11-1 and TRBJ1-3, is EAEVAQSPRYKITEKSQAVAFWCDPISGHATLYWYRQILGQGPELLVQFQDESVVDDSQLPKDRFSAERLKGVDSTLKIQPAELGDSAMYLCASSRQGSGNTIYFGEGSWLTVV.

The rearrangement uses TRBV7-6 and TRBJ2-7; D call uncertain. The CDR3 is 13 amino acids. Germline CDR1 reads SGHVS; CDR2 reads FNYEAQ. Deletions cut 1 base from V and 2 bases from J, with 6 bases between. CDR3 DNA: TGTGCCAGCAGCTTAGAGGCTACCTACGAGCAGTACTTC. It specifies CASSLEATYEQYF.

This chain connects TRBV9 to TRBJ2-1; 9 bases align to TRBD2. This CDR3 has 16 residues. Trimming removed 4 bases from V and 3 bases from J; junction bases left unmatched: 8. Germline-derived CDR1 and CDR2 are SGDLS and YYNGEE. The CDR3 DNA reads TGTGCCAGCAGCCTCGGCGGGAGGGTGGTCTACAATGAGCAGTTCTTC. Translated, it gives CASSLGGRVVYNEQFF.

The CDR3 sequence: CASSQSRGSPYNSPLHF. The CDR3 region has the DNA TGCGCCAGCAGTCAATCGCGGGGAAGCCCCTATAATTCACCCCTCCACTTT. The rearrangement joins TRBV23-1 to TRBJ1-6; D remains unclear. TRBV23-1 is flagged as an ORF with uncertain function. Trimming shortened V by 0 bases and J by 2 bases, and 11 bases separated the two germline ends. This CDR3 region has 17 residues.

The genes are TRBV9 and TRBJ2-6; D not certain. Germline-derived CDR1 and CDR2 are SGDLS and YYNGEE. V lost 0 bases, J lost 4 bases, and 8 bases lay in between. CDR3 length: 15 residues. CDR3 region: CASSVGFVGANVLTF. CDR3 DNA sequence: TGTGCCAGCAGCGTAGGATTTGTAGGGGCCAACGTCCTGACTTTC.

Regarding this clone: This specimen includes other DNA sequences encoding the same CDR3. CDR3 coding DNA: TGTGCCAGCAGCGTAGCTGGCCTAGCGGAAGAGACCCAGTACTTC. It translates to CASSVAGLAEETQYF. The V call is TRBV9, the J call TRBJ2-5; 7 bases fit TRBD2. Germline V gene data show CDR1 as SGDLS and CDR2 as YYNGEE. The CDR3 spans 15 residues. The V segment lost 0 bases and the J segment 3 bases; nucleotides outside the gene matches: 5.

The chain carries TRBV10-3 and TRBJ2-7; D unclear. V lost 0 bases, J lost 0 bases, and 6 bases lay in between. The CDR3 loop spans 14 amino acids. From germline, CDR1 is ENHRY and CDR2 SYGVKD. The CDR3 here is CAISESIGSYEQYF. CDR3 nucleotides: TGTGCCATCAGTGAGTCGATTGGCTCCTACGAGCAGTACTTC.

This chain links TRBV29-1 with TRBJ2-1; D may match TRBD1 or TRBD2 (6 bases each). The CDR3 consists of 14 residues. Germline V gene lookup returns CDR1 SQVTM and CDR2 ANQGSEA. V was clipped by 5 bases and J by 7 bases, with 18 bases between them. Here the CDR3 reads CSVSGARGFNEQFF. In DNA form, the CDR3 reads TGCAGCGTTTCGGGGGCGCGGGGCTTTAATGAGCAGTTCTTC.

The chain recombines TRBV7-9 with TRBJ2-7, with D perhaps TRBD1 (6 bases). Trimming took off 5 bases at V and 0 bases at J, with 17 bases between the two ends. The CDR3 consists of 16 residues. Germline V gives CDR1 SEHNR, CDR2 FQNEAQ (reference sequence). The CDR3 nucleotides are TGTGCCAGCAGCCGAAAAGGACAGCTGAGCTCCTACGAGCAGTACTTC. It translates to CASSRKGQLSSYEQYF. The variable domain in full, with the rest retrieved from reference TRBV7-9 and TRBJ2-7, is DTGVSQNPRHKITKRGQNVTFRCDPISEHNRLYWYRQTLGQGPEFLTYFQNEAQLEKSRLLSDRFSAERPKGSFSTLEIQRTEQGDSAMYLCASSRKGQLSSYEQYFGPGTRLTVT.